A selection of T cell receptor beta chains follows, all from one sample in a study of T cell responses to AZD1222 COVID-19 vaccine. The repertoire was sequenced with immunoSEQ multiplex PCR; TCRdb's copy has only in-frame clones and lacks some. Of about 66,000 clones in the sample, roughly 91% are singletons; the top ten hold around 4.9%. The sequences come from peripheral blood, collected 28 days after the second dose of the MenACWY control vaccine. The receptors originated from an adult who received the MenACWY meningococcal vaccine as a control. Each CDR3 is given with its conserved first and last residue. D genes are given only for firm matches. Some rows mark clone size as missing; the rest say once, few, many or name a class of expanded clone.

D: TRBD1; J: TRBJ2-6; size: NA; V: TRBV5-6; CDR3: CASSPPDRAGANVLTF; DNA: TGTGCCAGCAGCCCCCCCGACAGGGCCGGGGCCAACGTCCTGACTTTC
D: TRBD2; J: TRBJ2-3; size: NA; V: TRBV27; CDR3: CASRTGTSGAADTQYF; DNA: TGTGCCAGCAGGACCGGGACTAGCGGGGCCGCAGATACGCAGTATTTT
D: NA; J: TRBJ2-5; size: NA; V: TRBV6-5; CDR3: CASSYPAGGNLYF; DNA: TGTGCCAGCAGTTACCCAGCGGGCGGAAACCTCTACTTC
D: NA; J: TRBJ2-2; size: NA; V: TRBV7-8; CDR3: CASSLGRTGELFF; DNA: TGTGCCAGCAGCTTAGGACGGACCGGGGAGCTGTTTTTT
D: TRBD2; J: TRBJ2-4; size: NA; V: TRBV20-1; CDR3: CSAGGLAGAKNIQYF; DNA: TGCAGTGCTGGTGGACTAGCGGGAGCCAAAAACATTCAGTACTTC
D: NA; J: TRBJ1-5; size: NA; V: TRBV7-8; CDR3: CASSARWLGDASNQPQHF; DNA: TGTGCCAGCAGCGCCCGGTGGTTAGGGGATGCTAGCAATCAGCCCCAGCATTTT
D: TRBD2; J: TRBJ2-7; size: NA; V: TRBV29-1; CDR3: CSVALSSGSGYEQYF; DNA: TGCAGCGTTGCTCTATCGAGCGGGAGTGGATACGAGCAGTACTTC
D: TRBD2; J: TRBJ2-3; size: NA; V: TRBV5-1; CDR3: CASSLEAGGPTDTQYF; DNA: TGCGCCAGCAGCTTGGAGGCGGGGGGGCCCACAGATACGCAGTATTTT
D: NA; J: TRBJ1-2; size: NA; V: TRBV7-2; CDR3: CASSLAGVRDYGYTF; DNA: TGTGCCAGCAGCTTAGCAGGGGTGCGGGACTATGGCTACACCTTC
D: NA; J: TRBJ2-2; size: NA; V: TRBV6-5; CDR3: CASTNTGELFF; DNA: TGTGCCAGCACTAACACCGGGGAGCTGTTTTTT
D: NA; J: TRBJ2-5; size: once; V: TRBV24-1; CDR3: CATSRDLQETQYF; DNA: TGTGCCACCAGCAGGGACCTTCAAGAGACCCAGTACTTC
D: NA; J: TRBJ1-3; size: NA; V: TRBV30; CDR3: CAWSGVTGNTIYF; DNA: TGTGCCTGGAGTGGTGTAACTGGAAACACCATATATTTT
D: NA; J: TRBJ1-3; size: NA; V: TRBV15; CDR3: CATSRREGGNTIYF; DNA: TGTGCCACCAGCCGGCGGGAGGGCGGAAACACCATATATTTT
D: TRBD2; J: TRBJ2-5; size: NA; V: TRBV7-2; CDR3: CASSSTGTSGQGETQYF; DNA: TGTGCCAGCAGCTCCACCGGGACTAGCGGCCAGGGTGAGACCCAGTACTTC
D: NA; J: TRBJ2-1; size: NA; V: TRBV7-9; CDR3: CASSSGFEQFF; DNA: TGTGCCAGCAGCTCGGGTTTTGAGCAGTTCTTC
D: TRBD2; J: TRBJ2-2; size: NA; V: TRBV3-1/TRBV3-2; CDR3: CATLMSGGDTGELFF; DNA: TGTGCCACCCTGATGAGCGGGGGGGACACCGGGGAGCTGTTTTTT
D: NA; J: TRBJ2-5; size: NA; V: TRBV6-6; CDR3: CASSHSGWETQYF; DNA: TGTGCCAGCAGTCATTCTGGCTGGGAGACCCAGTACTTC
D: NA; J: TRBJ1-1; size: NA; V: TRBV6-6; CDR3: CASSPVANTEAFF; DNA: TGTGCCAGCAGTCCCGTCGCGAACACTGAAGCTTTCTTT
D: TRBD1; J: TRBJ2-5; size: NA; V: TRBV29-1; CDR3: CSVRQGAQETQYF; DNA: TGCAGCGTGAGACAGGGGGCCCAAGAGACCCAGTACTTC
D: TRBD1; J: TRBJ2-7; size: NA; V: TRBV7-2; CDR3: CASSRDRGEFEQYF; DNA: TGTGCCAGCAGCCGGGACAGGGGTGAATTCGAGCAGTACTTC
D: NA; J: TRBJ1-3; size: NA; V: TRBV6-6; CDR3: CASSLGGSGNTIYF; DNA: TGTGCCAGCAGCCTCGGCGGCTCTGGAAACACCATATATTTT
D: NA; J: TRBJ2-2; size: NA; V: TRBV5-1; CDR3: CASRPPTNTGELFF; DNA: TGCGCCAGCAGGCCACCCACGAACACCGGGGAGCTGTTTTTT
D: TRBD1; J: TRBJ1-1; size: NA; V: TRBV7-9; CDR3: CASSFTHGQGRGSAFF; DNA: TGTGCCAGCAGCTTTACGCACGGACAGGGGCGGGGATCAGCTTTCTTT
D: NA; J: TRBJ2-7; size: NA; V: TRBV18; CDR3: CASSPARSHEQYF; DNA: TGTGCCAGCTCACCAGCCCGTTCCCACGAGCAGTACTTC
D: TRBD2; J: TRBJ2-7; size: NA; V: TRBV27; CDR3: CASTHIAGGSEQYF; DNA: TGTGCCAGCACTCACATAGCGGGGGGAAGCGAGCAGTACTTC
D: NA; J: TRBJ1-3; size: once; V: TRBV29-1; CDR3: CSALGGIGNTIYF; DNA: TGCAGCGCATTAGGGGGGATTGGAAACACCATATATTTT
D: NA; J: TRBJ2-3; size: NA; V: TRBV4-3; CDR3: CASSQHPSKVTDTQYF; DNA: TGCGCCAGCAGCCAACATCCTAGCAAAGTGACAGATACGCAGTATTTT
D: NA; J: TRBJ1-6; size: NA; V: TRBV7-9; CDR3: CASSLVGAGSSYNSPLHF; DNA: TGTGCCAGCAGCTTAGTGGGGGCGGGGAGCTCCTATAATTCACCCCTCCACTTT
D: TRBD1; J: TRBJ2-7; size: NA; V: TRBV11-2; CDR3: CASSWPPGTGAYEQYF; DNA: TGTGCCAGCAGCTGGCCCCCCGGGACAGGGGCCTACGAGCAGTACTTC
D: NA; J: TRBJ1-6; size: NA; V: TRBV5-1; CDR3: CASSLARGAGESSPLHF; DNA: TGCGCCAGCAGCTTGGCCAGGGGTGCAGGGGAATCTTCACCCCTCCACTTT
D: NA; J: TRBJ2-7; size: NA; V: TRBV6-6; CDR3: CASSYGTGNEQYF; DNA: TGTGCCAGCAGTTACGGGACTGGAAACGAGCAGTACTTC